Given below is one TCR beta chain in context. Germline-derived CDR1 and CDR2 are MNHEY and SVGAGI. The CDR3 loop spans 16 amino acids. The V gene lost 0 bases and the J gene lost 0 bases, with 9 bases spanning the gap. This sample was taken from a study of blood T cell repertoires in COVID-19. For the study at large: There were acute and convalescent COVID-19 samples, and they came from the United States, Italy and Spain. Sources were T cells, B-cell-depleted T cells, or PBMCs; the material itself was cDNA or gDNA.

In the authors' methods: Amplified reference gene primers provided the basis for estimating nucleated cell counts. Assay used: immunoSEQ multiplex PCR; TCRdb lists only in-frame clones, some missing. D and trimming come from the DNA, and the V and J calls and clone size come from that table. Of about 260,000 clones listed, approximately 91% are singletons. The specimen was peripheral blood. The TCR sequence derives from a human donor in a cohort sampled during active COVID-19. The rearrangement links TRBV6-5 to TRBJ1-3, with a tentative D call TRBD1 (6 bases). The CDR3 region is CASSYSTGHSGNTIYF. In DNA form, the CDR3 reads TGTGCCAGCAGTTACTCGACAGGTCACTCTGGAAACACCATATATTTT.